This entry concerns a single TCR beta chain. What it binds is unknown. The sample belongs to a study of identical twins. The study, taken as a whole, reports: Conclusions came from cross-sectional statistical analysis, not from following the same donors.

TCRdb re-analysed the 5' RACE reads in MiXCR, keeping a single row per CDR3 protein. The sample contains roughly 230,000 distinct CDR3 sequences, about 8.3% of which appear only once. Every donor was a healthy Caucasian. Germline V gene lookup returns CDR1 DFQATT and CDR2 SNEGSKA (reference sequence). CDR3 length equals 12 residues. V dropped 0 bases and J dropped 1 base, with 4 bases sitting between them. These data also formed part of another study, on yellow fever vaccine responses in identical twins.

This chain uses TRBV20-1 with TRBJ2-7; D is uncertain. The clonotype comes from a woman aged 18 to 35 in good health. The sample comprised CD8+ T cells sorted from blood. The CDR3 nucleotides read TGCAGTGCTAGAGAGCGATCCTACGAGCAGTACTTC. As protein: CSARERSYEQYF.